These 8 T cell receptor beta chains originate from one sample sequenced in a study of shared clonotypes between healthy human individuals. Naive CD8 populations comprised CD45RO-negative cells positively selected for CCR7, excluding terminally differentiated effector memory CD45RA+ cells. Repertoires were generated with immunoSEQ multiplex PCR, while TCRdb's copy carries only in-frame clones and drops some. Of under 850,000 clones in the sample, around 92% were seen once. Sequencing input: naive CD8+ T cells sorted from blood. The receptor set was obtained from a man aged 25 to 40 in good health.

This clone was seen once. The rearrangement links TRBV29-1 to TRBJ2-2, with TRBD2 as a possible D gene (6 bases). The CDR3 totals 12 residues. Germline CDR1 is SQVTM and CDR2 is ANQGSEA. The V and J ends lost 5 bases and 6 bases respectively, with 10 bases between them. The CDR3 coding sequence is TGCAGCGTTAGGAGGGATCCCGGGGAGCTGTTTTTT. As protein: CSVRRDPGELFF.

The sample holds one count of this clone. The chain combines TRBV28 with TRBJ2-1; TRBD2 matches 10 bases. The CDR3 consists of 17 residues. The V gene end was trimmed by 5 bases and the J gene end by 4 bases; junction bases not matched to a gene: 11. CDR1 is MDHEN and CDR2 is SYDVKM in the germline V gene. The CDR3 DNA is TGTGCCAGCAGTCGTAGAATAGCGGGAGGCCCATACAATGAGCAGTTCTTC. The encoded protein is CASSRRIAGGPYNEQFF.

The CDR3 loop reads CASSLDVPRMELFF. The DNA for the CDR3 is TGTGCCAGCAGCTTGGACGTTCCCCGCATGGAGCTGTTTTTT. The chain joins TRBV5-4 to TRBJ2-2; D call uncertain. V was cut by 0 bases and J by 10 bases, with 13 bases left in between. Germline-derived CDR1 and CDR2 are SGHNT and YYREEE (reference sequence). The CDR3 spans 14 residues.

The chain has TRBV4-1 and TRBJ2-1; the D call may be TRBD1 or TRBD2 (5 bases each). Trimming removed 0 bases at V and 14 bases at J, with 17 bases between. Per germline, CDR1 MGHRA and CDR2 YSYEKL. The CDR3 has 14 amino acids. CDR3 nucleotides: TGCGCCAGCAGCCAAGATGAGATGGGGGATCCCGAGTTCTTC. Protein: CASSQDEMGDPEFF.

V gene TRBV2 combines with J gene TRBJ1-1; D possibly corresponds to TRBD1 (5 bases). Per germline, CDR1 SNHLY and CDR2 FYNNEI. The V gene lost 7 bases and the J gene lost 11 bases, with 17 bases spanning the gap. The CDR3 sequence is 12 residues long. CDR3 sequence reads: CASIQGPLVAFF. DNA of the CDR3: TGTGCCAGCATCCAGGGACCCCTGGTCGCTTTCTTT.

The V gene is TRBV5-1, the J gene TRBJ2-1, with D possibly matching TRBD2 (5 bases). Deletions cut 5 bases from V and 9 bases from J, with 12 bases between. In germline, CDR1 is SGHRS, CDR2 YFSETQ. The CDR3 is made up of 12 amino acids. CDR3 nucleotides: TGCGCCAGCAGATTAACTAGTGGTGAGCAGTTCTTC. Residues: CASRLTSGEQFF.

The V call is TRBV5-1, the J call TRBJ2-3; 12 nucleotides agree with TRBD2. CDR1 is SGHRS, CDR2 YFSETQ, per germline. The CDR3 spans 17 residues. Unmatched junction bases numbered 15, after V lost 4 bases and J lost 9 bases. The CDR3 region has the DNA TGCGCCAGCAGCCCCTCTGGCGATTGGACTAGCGGGACCACGCAGTATTTT. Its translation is CASSPSGDWTSGTTQYF.

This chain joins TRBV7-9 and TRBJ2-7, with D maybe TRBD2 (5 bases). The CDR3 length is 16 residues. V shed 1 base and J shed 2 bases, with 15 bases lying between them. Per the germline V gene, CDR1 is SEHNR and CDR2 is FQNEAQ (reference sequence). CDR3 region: CASSLVVDSRTYEQYF. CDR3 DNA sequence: TGTGCCAGCAGCTTAGTAGTGGACTCGAGAACCTACGAGCAGTACTTC.